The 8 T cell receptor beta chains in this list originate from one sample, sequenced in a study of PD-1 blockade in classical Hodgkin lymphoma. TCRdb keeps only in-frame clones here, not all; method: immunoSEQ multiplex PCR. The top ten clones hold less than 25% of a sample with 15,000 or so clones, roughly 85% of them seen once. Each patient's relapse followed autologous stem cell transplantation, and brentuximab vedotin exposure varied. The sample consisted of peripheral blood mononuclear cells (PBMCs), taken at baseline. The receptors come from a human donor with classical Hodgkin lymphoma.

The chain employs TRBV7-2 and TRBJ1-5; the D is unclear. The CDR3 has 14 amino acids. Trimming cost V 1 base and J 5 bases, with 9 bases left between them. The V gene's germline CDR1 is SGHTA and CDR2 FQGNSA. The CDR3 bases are TGTGCCAGCAGCTTAGTCGGGGTGGATCAGCCCCAGCATTTT. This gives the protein CASSLVGVDQPQHF. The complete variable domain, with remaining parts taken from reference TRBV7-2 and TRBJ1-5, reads GAGVSQSPSNKVTEKGKDVELRCDPISGHTALYWYRQSLGQGLEFLIYFQGNSAPDKSGLPSDRFSAERTGGSVSTLTIQRTQQEDSAVYLCASSLVGVDQPQHFGDGTRLSIL.

The CDR3 loop reads CASSYYGSYEQYF. In DNA, the CDR3 is TGTGCCAGCAGTTACTACGGCTCCTACGAGCAGTACTTC. The genes are TRBV6-5 and TRBJ2-7; D is uncertain. The V end lost 1 base, the J end lost 0 bases, and 4 bases lay between the germline ends. The CDR3 extends over 13 amino acids. The germline V gene encodes CDR1 MNHEY and CDR2 SVGAGI.

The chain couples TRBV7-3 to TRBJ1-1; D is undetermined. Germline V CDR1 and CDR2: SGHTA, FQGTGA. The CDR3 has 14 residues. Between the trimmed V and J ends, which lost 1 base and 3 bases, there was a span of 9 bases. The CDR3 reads CASSLNGWDTEAFF. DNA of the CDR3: TGTGCCAGCAGCTTAAACGGCTGGGACACTGAAGCTTTCTTT.

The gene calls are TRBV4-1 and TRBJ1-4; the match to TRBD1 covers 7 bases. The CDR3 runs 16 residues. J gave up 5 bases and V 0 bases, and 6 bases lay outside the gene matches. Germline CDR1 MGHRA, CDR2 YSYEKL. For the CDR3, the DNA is TGCGCCAGCAGCCAAGATCATTGGGACAGAAATGAAAAACTGTTTTTT. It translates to CASSQDHWDRNEKLFF.

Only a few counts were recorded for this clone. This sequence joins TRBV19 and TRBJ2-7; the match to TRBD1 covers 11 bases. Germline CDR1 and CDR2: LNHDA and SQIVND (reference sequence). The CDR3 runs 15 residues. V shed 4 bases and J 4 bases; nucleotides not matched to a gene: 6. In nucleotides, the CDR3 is TGTGCCAGTAGTACTCAAGGACAGGGGGCGTACGAGCAGTACTTC. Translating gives CASSTQGQGAYEQYF. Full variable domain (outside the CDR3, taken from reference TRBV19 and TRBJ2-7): DGGITQSPKYLFRKEGQNVTLSCEQNLNHDAMYWYRQDPGQGLRLIYYSQIVNDFQKGDIAEGYSVSREKKESFPLTVTSAQKNPTAFYLCASSTQGQGAYEQYFGPGTRLTVT.

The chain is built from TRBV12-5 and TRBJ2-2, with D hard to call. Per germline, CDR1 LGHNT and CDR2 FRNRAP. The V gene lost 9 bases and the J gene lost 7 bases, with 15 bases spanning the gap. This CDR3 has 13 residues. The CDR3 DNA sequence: TGTGCTAGCGAGGACGTGAATGGCGGGGAGCTGTTTTTT. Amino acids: CASEDVNGGELFF.

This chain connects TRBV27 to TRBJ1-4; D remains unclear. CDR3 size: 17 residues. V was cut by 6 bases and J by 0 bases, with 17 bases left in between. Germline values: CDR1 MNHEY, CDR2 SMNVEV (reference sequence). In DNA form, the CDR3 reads TGTGCCAGCAGACTCGGACGTACCCCATCAACTAATGAAAAACTGTTTTTT. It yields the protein CASRLGRTPSTNEKLFF.

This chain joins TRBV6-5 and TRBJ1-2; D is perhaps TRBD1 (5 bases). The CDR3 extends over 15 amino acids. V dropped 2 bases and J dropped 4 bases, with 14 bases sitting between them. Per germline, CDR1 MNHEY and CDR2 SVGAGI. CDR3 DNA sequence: TGTGCCAGCAGTTACCAGGAGACAGCACCCTATGGCTACACCTTC. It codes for CASSYQETAPYGYTF.